One sample yielded the 30 T cell receptor beta chains listed below, sequenced in a study of T cell changes during pregnancy in multiple sclerosis. Produced via immunoSEQ multiplex PCR; TCRdb's table is partial and in-frame only. Of about 53,000 clones listed, nearly 95% are singletons. The sequenced sample was CD4+ T cells from peripheral blood mononuclear cells, obtained in the third trimester of pregnancy. The receptors originated from a female donor with multiple sclerosis, enrolled in a pregnancy study.

The chain recombines TRBV9 with TRBJ1-1; 7 bases line up with TRBD1. Losses at the gene ends were 0 bases for V and 0 bases for J; bases not matched to a gene: 8. This CDR3 is built from 17 residues. The germline gives CDR1 SGDLS, CDR2 YYNGEE. Here the CDR3 DNA reads TGTGCCAGCAGCGTAGAGGGGGCGGGCTCTATGAACACTGAAGCTTTCTTT. It translates to CASSVEGAGSMNTEAFF. The whole variable domain, remainder taken from reference TRBV9 and TRBJ1-1, is DSGVTQTPKHLITATGQRVTLRCSPRSGDLSVYWYQQSLDQGLQFLIQYYNGEERAKGNILERFSAQQFPDLHSELNLSSLELGDSALYFCASSVEGAGSMNTEAFFGQGTRLTVV.

This chain joins TRBV30 and TRBJ2-6; TRBD1 might be the D (6 bases). V was cut by 0 bases and J by 0 bases, with 24 bases left in between. CDR1 is GTSNPN, CDR2 SVGIG, per germline (reference sequence). This CDR3 is built from 21 residues. CDR3 in amino acids: CAWSVLKRAQGINSGANVLTF. CDR3 bases: TGTGCCTGGAGTGTACTAAAGAGAGCTCAGGGGATAAACTCTGGGGCCAACGTCCTGACTTTC.

The chain carries TRBV15 and TRBJ2-5; D is undetermined. This CDR3 region has 13 residues. V gave up 0 bases and J gave up 5 bases, with 7 bases separating them. CDR1 and CDR2 from the germline V gene are LNHNV and YYDKDF (reference sequence). This chain's CDR3 is CATSRDSKETQYF. The DNA of the CDR3 is TGTGCCACCAGCAGAGATTCTAAGGAGACCCAGTACTTC.

The chain combines TRBV20-1 with TRBJ2-1, with no clear D. Germline CDR1 reads DFQATT; CDR2 reads SNEGSKA (reference sequence). V lost 7 bases and J 4 bases, leaving 8 bases between the germline ends. CDR3 length: 11 residues. CDR3 coding DNA: TGCAGTGTACCGAGATACAATGAGCAGTTCTTC. Its protein is CSVPRYNEQFF.

This sequence joins TRBV2 and TRBJ2-3; TRBD2 matches at 8 bases. CDR1 is SNHLY, CDR2 FYNNEI, per germline. The J segment lost 0 bases and the V segment lost 6 bases, leaving 11 bases of the junction unmatched. The CDR3 consists of 17 residues. CDR3 coding DNA: TGTGCCAGCAGAGAATTAGCGGGGATTGCCAGCACAGATACGCAGTATTTT. It encodes CASRELAGIASTDTQYF.

The chain carries TRBV5-1 and TRBJ1-3; D is undetermined. V was trimmed by 1 base and J by 0 bases, leaving 11 bases between them. The CDR3 totals 16 residues. Germline CDR1 is SGHRS and CDR2 is YFSETQ. This CDR3 is CASSLLNINSGNTIYF. The CDR3 nucleotides are TGCGCCAGCAGCTTGCTCAACATTAACTCTGGAAACACCATATATTTT.

The gene calls are TRBV7-2 and TRBJ2-7, with 9 bases that match TRBD1. Germline V gene lookup returns CDR1 SGHTA and CDR2 FQGNSA. The V and J ends lost 2 bases and 7 bases, in that order; junction bases with no gene match: 9. The CDR3 loop spans 15 amino acids. CDR3 in DNA: TGTGCCAGCAGCTTAAACCGGGACAGGGTGGGGGAGCAGTACTTC. It is translated as CASSLNRDRVGEQYF. Variable domain in full (rest from reference TRBV7-2 and TRBJ2-7): GAGVSQSPSNKVTEKGKDVELRCDPISGHTALYWYRQSLGQGLEFLIYFQGNSAPDKSGLPSDRFSAERTGGSVSTLTIQRTQQEDSAVYLCASSLNRDRVGEQYFGPGTRLTVT.

The chain links TRBV11-2 to TRBJ2-3; the D gene is possibly TRBD2 (5 bases). The CDR3 consists of 14 residues. Trimming cost V 2 bases and J 7 bases, with 13 bases left between them. CDR1 and CDR2 from the germline V gene are SGHAT and FQNNGV. CDR3 region: CASSLPGRGNTQYF. The CDR3 DNA is TGTGCCAGCAGCTTACCAGGTCGGGGTAATACGCAGTATTTT.

The CDR3 coding sequence is TGCGCCAGCAGCATGAGCCCCACACAGGGGGAAGCTTTCTTT. Its protein product is CASSMSPTQGEAFF. This chain connects TRBV5-1 to TRBJ1-1; TRBD1 matches at 7 bases. Germline V gene lookup returns CDR1 SGHRS and CDR2 YFSETQ. V lost 4 bases and J lost 8; bases outside the gene matches: 11. The CDR3 extends over 14 amino acids.

The chain recombines TRBV10-2 with TRBJ1-1; 7 positions match TRBD1. This CDR3 has 14 residues. J was trimmed by 5 bases and V by 6 bases; bases with no gene match: 9. Germline V gives CDR1 WSHSY, CDR2 SAAADI. In DNA, the CDR3 is TGCGCCAGCAGGCTGACAGGGAGTGGGACTGAAGCTTTCTTT. Its protein product is CASRLTGSGTEAFF.

The gene calls are TRBV6-1 and TRBJ2-1; D possibly corresponds to TRBD1 (5 bases). CDR1 is MNHNS and CDR2 is SASEGT in the germline V gene. The CDR3 has 15 residues. V was pared by 2 bases and J by 4 bases, with 12 bases between. CDR3 in amino acids: CASSESRVLYNEQFF. CDR3 nucleotides: TGTGCCAGCAGTGAATCCAGGGTCTTGTACAATGAGCAGTTCTTC.

V and J are TRBV12-5 and TRBJ1-6; 7 bases agree with TRBD1. Unmatched junction bases numbered 4, after V lost 1 base and J lost 7 bases. The CDR3 length is 15 residues. CDR1 is LGHNT and CDR2 is FRNRAP in the germline V gene. CDR3 DNA: TGTGCTAGTGGTTTGGGACAGGGTGCAAATTCACCCCTCCACTTT. This encodes CASGLGQGANSPLHF.

This clone was counted once. V and J are TRBV29-1 and TRBJ2-3; 10 positions agree with TRBD1. The CDR3 spans 14 residues. Germline lookup yields CDR1 SQVTM and CDR2 ANQGSEA. V was pared by 7 bases and J by 2 bases, with 6 bases of the junction left unmatched. CDR3: CSAQGQGVTDTQYF. The CDR3 DNA reads as TGCAGCGCACAAGGACAGGGGGTCACAGATACGCAGTATTTT.

The V call is TRBV6-5, the J call TRBJ2-7; 9 nucleotides align to TRBD2. There are 14 residues in the CDR3. Germline CDR1 and CDR2: MNHEY and SVGAGI. J gave up 2 bases and V 7 bases, and 6 bases lay outside the gene matches. CDR3 in amino acids: CASKYSGGTYEQYF. DNA of the CDR3: TGTGCCAGCAAGTATAGCGGGGGAACCTACGAGCAGTACTTC.

This CDR3 reads CASSFRQVEQFF. CDR3 bases: TGCGCCAGCAGCTTTAGACAGGTTGAGCAGTTCTTC. The V call is TRBV5-1, the J call TRBJ2-1; D may be TRBD1 (6 bases). This CDR3 spans 12 amino acids. The V gene's germline CDR1 is SGHRS and CDR2 YFSETQ. V was clipped by 2 bases and J by 9 bases, with 9 bases between them.

The chain links TRBV2 to TRBJ1-4; 7 bases map to TRBD1. This CDR3 has 16 amino acids. Germline lookup yields CDR1 SNHLY and CDR2 FYNNEI. V was clipped by 0 bases and J by 7 bases; unmatched bases: 8. The CDR3 region has the DNA TGTGCCAGCAGTGAAGCGACCGGGACAGCGGGTGAAAAACTGTTTTTT. It encodes CASSEATGTAGEKLFF.

The chain has TRBV6-6 and TRBJ2-3; no reliable D call. V dropped 8 bases and J dropped 4 bases, with 13 bases sitting between them. CDR3 length: 13 amino acids. Germline V CDR1 and CDR2: MNHNY, SVGAGI (reference sequence). As DNA, the CDR3 is TGTGCCAGCCAAGCCAGTAGCCCAGATACGCAGTATTTT. Translating it yields CASQASSPDTQYF.

This chain connects TRBV7-8 to TRBJ2-2; TRBD2 aligns across 9 bases. Germline lookup yields CDR1 SGHVS and CDR2 FQNEAQ. The V gene end was trimmed by 5 bases and the J gene end by 1 base; junction bases not matched to a gene: 2. The CDR3 totals 15 residues. The CDR3 region has the DNA TGTGCCAGCAGCGTACTAGCGGGGAACACCGGGGAGCTGTTTTTT. It encodes CASSVLAGNTGELFF.

The chain employs TRBV5-1 and TRBJ2-6; D unresolved. The CDR3 is 16 residues long. Germline V gene lookup returns CDR1 SGHRS and CDR2 YFSETQ. With 0 bases removed from V and 2 bases from J, the gap between germline ends came to 9 bases. The CDR3, as DNA: TGCGCCAGCAGCTTGGATGGTGAGCCTGGGGCCAACGTCCTGACTTTC. It specifies CASSLDGEPGANVLTF.

CDR3 sequence (DNA): TGTGCCAACTCTACGGGGCAGCCCCAGCATTTT. It yields the protein CANSTGQPQHF. The chain recombines TRBV19 with TRBJ1-5; D remains unclear. The germline V and J ends were trimmed by 10 bases and 7 bases, with 11 bases remaining between them. The CDR3 has 11 amino acids. Germline loops: CDR1 LNHDA, CDR2 SQIVND (reference sequence). Combining the CDR3 with reference TRBV19 and TRBJ1-5 gives the whole variable domain DGGITQSPKYLFRKEGQNVTLSCEQNLNHDAMYWYRQDPGQGLRLIYYSQIVNDFQKGDIAEGYSVSREKKESFPLTVTSAQKNPTAFYLCANSTGQPQHFGDGTRLSIL.

The rearrangement uses TRBV18 and TRBJ1-6; 10 nucleotides align to TRBD1. The CDR3 is made up of 14 amino acids. Trimming cost V 2 bases and J 8 bases; bases outside gene matches: 0. Germline CDR1 and CDR2: KGHSH and LQKENI. This CDR3 reads CASSPGTGDSPLHF. DNA of the CDR3: TGTGCCAGCTCACCAGGGACAGGGGATTCACCCCTCCACTTT.

The rearrangement uses TRBV7-9 and TRBJ1-5; D is unclear. Germline V lookup: CDR1 SEHNR, CDR2 FQNEAQ (reference sequence). The CDR3 is made up of 15 amino acids. Trimming removed 2 bases from V and 5 bases from J, with 13 bases in between. The DNA for the CDR3 is TGTGCCAGCAGCTTAAACGGCGGATCTTATCAGCCCCAGCATTTT. Translated, it gives CASSLNGGSYQPQHF.

V gene TRBV18 combines with J gene TRBJ2-3; 7 bases match TRBD1. The CDR3 is 17 amino acids. Germline V gives CDR1 KGHSH, CDR2 LQKENI. V lost 0 bases to trimming and J lost 4 bases; unmatched junction nucleotides: 10. The CDR3 protein is CASSPPLGPGGSDTQYF. CDR3 DNA sequence: TGTGCCAGCTCACCACCTTTAGGGCCAGGGGGATCAGATACGCAGTATTTT.

V is TRBV11-3 and J is TRBJ2-2; 7 nucleotides agree with TRBD1. The CDR3 length is 15 residues. Germline V CDR1 and CDR2: SGHNT, YENEEA. The J segment lost 1 base and the V segment lost 4 bases, leaving 3 bases of the junction unmatched. Here the CDR3 DNA reads TGTGCCAGCAGCTCGAGACAGGGGAACACCGGGGAGCTGTTTTTT. Residues: CASSSRQGNTGELFF.

The genes are TRBV19 and TRBJ2-3, with 12 bases matching TRBD1. Trimming removed 5 bases from V and 2 bases from J; junction bases left unmatched: 5. Germline CDR1 is LNHDA and CDR2 is SQIVND (reference sequence). The CDR3 totals 16 residues. CDR3 in DNA: TGTGCCAGTAGTCCATGGGACAGGGGGCACACAGATACGCAGTATTTT. This translates into CASSPWDRGHTDTQYF.

The V gene is TRBV2, the J gene TRBJ1-1, with D unclear. Deletions cut 7 bases from V and 5 bases from J, with 8 bases between. Germline CDR1 SNHLY, CDR2 FYNNEI. This CDR3 contains 11 residues. The chain's CDR3 is CASMAGTEAFF. The CDR3 DNA reads TGTGCCAGCATGGCGGGAACTGAAGCTTTCTTT.

This chain joins TRBV25-1 and TRBJ1-1; possibly TRBD1 for D (5 bases). V was pared by 2 bases and J by 6 bases, with 13 bases between. Germline lookup yields CDR1 MGHDK and CDR2 SYGVNS. CDR3 size: 14 residues. This chain's CDR3 is CASSEHGQGAEAFF. The CDR3 DNA follows: TGTGCCAGCAGTGAACACGGTCAGGGCGCTGAAGCTTTCTTT.

CDR3 in amino acids: CASSLAKTGTGLQETQYF. The CDR3 region has the DNA TGTGCCAGCAGCTTAGCCAAGACCGGGACAGGGTTACAAGAGACCCAGTACTTC. The chain links TRBV7-9 to TRBJ2-5, with 9 bases lining up with TRBD1. This CDR3 region has 18 residues. Germline-derived CDR1 and CDR2 are SEHNR and FQNEAQ (reference sequence). Losses at the gene ends were 0 bases for V and 2 bases for J; bases not matched to a gene: 10.

J is TRBJ1-6 and V is TRBV6-5, with a possible D match to TRBD1 (5 bases). Germline values: CDR1 MNHEY, CDR2 SVGAGI. Trimming removed 6 bases from V and 14 bases from J, with 17 bases in between. The CDR3 sequence is 13 residues long. CDR3 coding DNA: TGTGCCAGCAGGCCTCGGGACGGGAGTTCCCTCCACTTT. It yields the protein CASRPRDGSSLHF.

The J gene is TRBJ1-1, the V gene TRBV16; no clear D gene. The CDR3 spans 14 residues. The V gene lost 0 bases and the J gene lost 11 bases, with 16 bases spanning the gap. Germline CDR1 reads KGHSY; CDR2 reads FQNENV. CDR3 nucleotides: TGTGCCAGCAGCCAATCCACCGGGGTAAAAGTGGCTTTCTTT. Protein sequence: CASSQSTGVKVAFF.